The 13 T cell receptor beta chains reported below all come from one sample, sequenced in a study of T cells after yellow fever vaccination. TCRdb recomputed calls from the 5' RACE reads with MiXCR, one row per CDR3 protein. The sample lists hundreds of thousands of distinct CDR3 sequences; around 3.9% were seen once. The material sequenced was PBMCs, taken on the day of the yellow fever booster vaccination. These receptors all stem from a man younger than 35 who received the YFV17D yellow fever vaccine.

This clonotype was counted only a few times. The chain recombines TRBV7-2 with TRBJ1-1; no definite D call. CDR3 length equals 13 residues. Germline V lookup: CDR1 SGHTA, CDR2 FQGNSA. V dropped 5 bases and J dropped 1 base, with 8 bases sitting between them. The CDR3 region is CASSIGRNTEAFF. CDR3 DNA sequence: TGTGCCAGCAGCATCGGACGGAACACTGAAGCTTTCTTT.

A remark on this clonotype: A much larger clone differs from this one at a single base, so this may be a read error. CDR3 sequence reads: CASSPTGVRHRDTQYF. CDR3 coding DNA: TGCGCCAGCAGCCCCACGGGAGTACGGCATCGGGATACGCAGTATTTT. The V call is TRBV5-1, the J call TRBJ2-3; a weak D match, TRBD2 (6 bases). This CDR3 region has 16 residues. Trimming stripped 4 bases from V and 6 bases from J, with 21 bases between. Germline V gene data show CDR1 as SGHRS and CDR2 as YFSETQ.

This clonotype was found many times. The chain uses TRBV7-2 and TRBJ2-5; D is ambiguous. CDR3 length equals 13 residues. Between the trimmed V and J ends, which lost 3 bases and 3 bases, there was a span of 8 bases. CDR1 is SGHTA and CDR2 is FQGNSA in the germline V gene. CDR3 DNA: TGTGCCAGCAGCTTCGTTAGGGAAGAGACCCAGTACTTC. Its protein is CASSFVREETQYF.

This clonotype was seen at least ten times. This rearrangement joins TRBV9 to TRBJ2-5; TRBD2 agrees at 8 bases. Germline CDR1 SGDLS, CDR2 YYNGEE. The J segment lost 2 bases and the V segment lost 1 base, leaving 7 bases of the junction unmatched. This CDR3 has 16 residues. In DNA form, the CDR3 reads TGTGCCAGCAGCGTATCTTCCGGGGGGGCTCAAGAGACCCAGTACTTC. It is translated as CASSVSSGGAQETQYF.

This clonotype was found many times. The gene calls are TRBV5-1 and TRBJ1-5; D is possibly TRBD1 (6 bases). Germline values: CDR1 SGHRS, CDR2 YFSETQ. The CDR3 runs to 15 residues. The V end was cut by 4 bases, the J end by 0 bases, with 11 bases between. CDR3 loop: CASSPTGYSNQPQHF. In nucleotides, the CDR3 is TGCGCCAGCAGCCCGACAGGTTATAGCAATCAGCCCCAGCATTTT.

This clonotype appeared many times. This chain uses TRBV4-1 with TRBJ2-5; D may correspond to TRBD1 or TRBD2 (5 bases each). With 5 bases removed from V and 2 bases from J, the gap between germline ends came to 12 bases. This CDR3 is built from 14 residues. Germline loops: CDR1 MGHRA, CDR2 YSYEKL. As DNA, the CDR3 is TGCGCCAGCAGCAAGGGGACGGGACAAGAGACCCAGTACTTC. Protein sequence: CASSKGTGQETQYF.

The table lists this clonotype with many counts. CDR3 region: CASSPGQGSIQYF. The CDR3 DNA follows: TGCGCCAGCAGCCCGGGGCAGGGGAGCATTCAGTACTTC. V and J are TRBV4-1 and TRBJ2-4; tentatively, D is TRBD1 (6 bases). In germline, CDR1 is MGHRA, CDR2 YSYEKL. CDR3 length: 13 amino acids. The V end was cut by 4 bases, the J end by 9 bases, with 13 bases between.

This clonotype has at least ten counts. The chain links TRBV12-3 or TRBV12-4 to TRBJ1-3, with a tentative D call TRBD1 (5 bases). V lost 2 bases and J lost 2, with 22 bases in between. The CDR3 has 19 amino acids. The CDR3 region is CASSLYRLGWTFPGNTIYF. Written as DNA, the CDR3 is TGTGCCAGCAGTTTATACAGGCTGGGCTGGACATTCCCTGGAAACACCATATATTTT.

This clonotype was seen at least ten times. This chain uses TRBV5-6 with TRBJ2-7; D gene uncertain. Trimming removed 4 bases from V and 0 bases from J, with 11 bases in between. The CDR3 totals 14 residues. Germline assignment: CDR1 SGHDT and CDR2 YYEEEE. CDR3 residues: CASSGVESSYEQYF. In nucleotides, the CDR3 is TGTGCCAGCAGCGGGGTAGAGAGCTCCTACGAGCAGTACTTC.

This clonotype came up a few times. The chain has TRBV12-3 or TRBV12-4 and TRBJ1-2, with unresolved D. Trimming removed 3 bases at V and 8 bases at J, with 16 bases between. The CDR3 runs 14 residues. CDR3 in DNA: TGTGCCAGCAGTTTCCCGACCGCCTATTTAGGCTACACCTTC. It is translated as CASSFPTAYLGYTF.

This clonotype was counted ten times or more. The chain uses TRBV20-1 and TRBJ2-7; tentative D call: TRBD2 (6 bases). Trimming shortened V by 6 bases and J by 0 bases, and 21 bases separated the two germline ends. Germline CDR1 DFQATT, CDR2 SNEGSKA (reference sequence). This CDR3 comprises 16 residues. The CDR3 DNA follows: TGCAGTGCCGGGGGTGGCTCGCGGGGCCGCTCCTACGAGCAGTACTTC. Amino acids: CSAGGGSRGRSYEQYF.

This chain links TRBV7-2 with TRBJ2-2; no clear D gene. The germline CDR1 and CDR2 sequences are SGHTA and FQGNSA. The CDR3 extends over 16 amino acids. V gave up 5 bases and J gave up 4 bases, with 17 bases separating them. DNA of the CDR3: TGTGCCAGCAGCCCCCCCAAGGGTTTGGGCACCGGGGAGCTGTTTTTT. Protein: CASSPPKGLGTGELFF.

The V and J genes are TRBV5-4 and TRBJ2-2; TRBD2 might be the D (7 bases). V shed 0 bases and J shed 7 bases, with 10 bases lying between them. Germline-derived CDR1 and CDR2 are SGHNT and YYREEE (reference sequence). The CDR3 length is 14 residues. Here the CDR3 DNA reads TGTGCCAGCAGCTTGGCGGGGGGCTACGGGGAGCTGTTTTTT. This encodes CASSLAGGYGELFF.